The rows below give T cell receptor beta chains drawn from one sample of a study of T cell responses to AZD1222 COVID-19 vaccine. Some clones are missing from TCRdb's copy, which holds only in-frame ones; the method was immunoSEQ multiplex PCR. The repertoire consists of some 100,000 clones, with 80% to 90% occurring once and the leading ten covering 15% to 20%. The material was peripheral blood, obtained on day 0 of AZD1222 vaccination. The receptor set was obtained from an adult in good health. Each CDR3 is given with its conserved first and last residue. Each record gives: J gene, V gene, D gene, clone size, CDR3 DNA, CDR3 protein. A D gene is named only where the DNA matches it firmly. Where a row states a size, it is once, few, many or the class of an expanded clone; other rows omit it.

j_call: TRBJ1-2
v_call: TRBV4-1
d_call: NA
clone_size: once
cdr3_nt: TGCGCCAGCAGCCAAGGGGGTCACAGCAGTCTCAACTATGGCTACACCTTC
cdr3_aa: CASSQGGHSSLNYGYTF

j_call: TRBJ1-4
v_call: TRBV19
d_call: TRBD1
clone_size: once
cdr3_nt: TGTGCCAGTCAGACAGGGGCCCCCGATGAAAAACTGTTTTTT
cdr3_aa: CASQTGAPDEKLFF

j_call: TRBJ2-2
v_call: TRBV5-5
d_call: NA
clone_size: NA
cdr3_nt: TGTGCCAGCAGCTTGGGACAGCCCGGCACCGGGGAGCTGTTTTTT
cdr3_aa: CASSLGQPGTGELFF

j_call: TRBJ1-5
v_call: TRBV7-2
d_call: NA
clone_size: NA
cdr3_nt: TGTGCCAGCAGCTTCGTTTCGGATTTGGGGGATCAGCCCCAGCATTTT
cdr3_aa: CASSFVSDLGDQPQHF

j_call: TRBJ1-3
v_call: TRBV4-1
d_call: TRBD1
clone_size: NA
cdr3_nt: TGCGCCAGCAGCCAAGATCGACAGGGGATTGGAAACACCATATATTTT
cdr3_aa: CASSQDRQGIGNTIYF

j_call: TRBJ1-3
v_call: TRBV2
d_call: NA
clone_size: NA
cdr3_nt: TGTGCCAGCAGTCCACTGTCCCCTCGGCAAGGAAACACCATATATTTT
cdr3_aa: CASSPLSPRQGNTIYF

j_call: TRBJ2-3
v_call: TRBV14
d_call: TRBD1
clone_size: NA
cdr3_nt: TGTGCCAGCAGCCATTGGACAGGGCGAGTAACAGATACGCAGTATTTT
cdr3_aa: CASSHWTGRVTDTQYF

j_call: TRBJ2-7
v_call: TRBV19
d_call: TRBD1
clone_size: NA
cdr3_nt: TGTGCCAGTAGTACCAGAAAAAGCCCGACAGGGGGGTCCGAGCAGTACTTC
cdr3_aa: CASSTRKSPTGGSEQYF

j_call: TRBJ2-7
v_call: TRBV6-6
d_call: TRBD2
clone_size: NA
cdr3_nt: TGTGCCAGCAGTCAAACGAGCGGACTAGGGGTCTCCCACGAGCAGTACTTC
cdr3_aa: CASSQTSGLGVSHEQYF

j_call: TRBJ1-3
v_call: TRBV7-2
d_call: NA
clone_size: NA
cdr3_nt: TGTGCCAGCAGCTTAGATCCGGGCGCGGGATTAAACACCATATATTTT
cdr3_aa: CASSLDPGAGLNTIYF

j_call: TRBJ2-7
v_call: TRBV7-2
d_call: TRBD2
clone_size: NA
cdr3_nt: TGTGCCAGCAGTTTGGGGAGCGGGGCCAGCTACGAGCAGTACTTC
cdr3_aa: CASSLGSGASYEQYF

j_call: TRBJ1-1
v_call: TRBV4-1
d_call: NA
clone_size: NA
cdr3_nt: TGCGCCAGCAGCCCAGGGAGAGGGAACACTGAAGCTTTCTTT
cdr3_aa: CASSPGRGNTEAFF

j_call: TRBJ2-3
v_call: TRBV19
d_call: NA
clone_size: few
cdr3_nt: TGTGCCAGTAGTATGTCACTAGCAGATACGCAGTATTTT
cdr3_aa: CASSMSLADTQYF

j_call: TRBJ2-2
v_call: TRBV12-3/TRBV12-4
d_call: NA
clone_size: NA
cdr3_nt: TGTGCCAGCAGTTTAGGGGCGGCCGGGGAGCTGTTTTTT
cdr3_aa: CASSLGAAGELFF

j_call: TRBJ2-6
v_call: TRBV9
d_call: NA
clone_size: NA
cdr3_nt: TGTGCCAGCAGCGTAGGGTTTATGGGGGCCAACGTCCTGACTTTC
cdr3_aa: CASSVGFMGANVLTF

j_call: TRBJ2-1
v_call: TRBV5-1
d_call: TRBD1
clone_size: NA
cdr3_nt: TGCGCCAGCAGCCCTCGCAGGGGGCGAGGTAATGAGCAGTTCTTC
cdr3_aa: CASSPRRGRGNEQFF

j_call: TRBJ1-5
v_call: TRBV18
d_call: TRBD1
clone_size: NA
cdr3_nt: TGTGCCAGCTCACCAGGACAGGGCAGTCAGCCCCAGCATTTT
cdr3_aa: CASSPGQGSQPQHF

j_call: TRBJ1-4
v_call: TRBV5-4
d_call: TRBD1
clone_size: NA
cdr3_nt: TGTGCCAGCAGCAGATCCCAGGGGGCGGCTAATGAAAAACTGTTTTTT
cdr3_aa: CASSRSQGAANEKLFF

j_call: TRBJ1-1
v_call: TRBV10-2
d_call: NA
clone_size: NA
cdr3_nt: TGCGCCAGCAGTAAAGCCAGGGGAACCACTGAAGCTTTCTTT
cdr3_aa: CASSKARGTTEAFF

j_call: TRBJ1-1
v_call: TRBV6-5
d_call: NA
clone_size: NA
cdr3_nt: TGTGCCAGCCCCCCCGAAGGACTGGGGACTGAAGCTTTCTTT
cdr3_aa: CASPPEGLGTEAFF

j_call: TRBJ2-1
v_call: TRBV7-2
d_call: NA
clone_size: NA
cdr3_nt: TGTGCCAGCGGCAAATTCAATGAGCAGTTCTTC
cdr3_aa: CASGKFNEQFF

j_call: TRBJ2-7
v_call: TRBV2
d_call: TRBD2
clone_size: NA
cdr3_nt: TGTGCCAGCAGTGAACACAGCGGGAGCATCTCCTACGAGCAGTACTTC
cdr3_aa: CASSEHSGSISYEQYF

j_call: TRBJ1-1
v_call: TRBV29-1
d_call: NA
clone_size: few
cdr3_nt: TGCAGCGCTCAAACTAACCTGAACACTGAAGCTTTCTTT
cdr3_aa: CSAQTNLNTEAFF

j_call: TRBJ2-1
v_call: TRBV18
d_call: NA
clone_size: NA
cdr3_nt: TGTGCCAGCTCACCAATTTCTGGACGGACCATCAATGAGCAGTTCTTC
cdr3_aa: CASSPISGRTINEQFF

j_call: TRBJ1-2
v_call: TRBV5-4
d_call: NA
clone_size: NA
cdr3_nt: TGTGCCAGCAGCTTGGTTGCAGCGCCTAACTATGGCTACACCTTC
cdr3_aa: CASSLVAAPNYGYTF

j_call: TRBJ2-7
v_call: TRBV7-9
d_call: TRBD1
clone_size: NA
cdr3_nt: TGTGCCAGCAGCCCTCCGGGACAGGGGGCCGAGCAGTACTTC
cdr3_aa: CASSPPGQGAEQYF

j_call: TRBJ2-7
v_call: TRBV4-1
d_call: NA
clone_size: NA
cdr3_nt: TGCGCCAGCAGCCGCCCTGAGTCAACTTTAACTGGGGAGCAGTACTTC
cdr3_aa: CASSRPESTLTGEQYF

j_call: TRBJ1-1
v_call: TRBV18
d_call: NA
clone_size: NA
cdr3_nt: TGTGCCAGCTTCCCCGACATAGGGACTGAAGCTTTCTTT
cdr3_aa: CASFPDIGTEAFF

j_call: TRBJ1-2
v_call: TRBV10-3
d_call: TRBD1
clone_size: NA
cdr3_nt: TGTGCCATCAGTGAGTCCTACCAGGACAGGGGGCGCGAAGGCTACACCTTC
cdr3_aa: CAISESYQDRGREGYTF

j_call: TRBJ2-2
v_call: TRBV5-5
d_call: TRBD1
clone_size: once
cdr3_nt: TGTGCCAGCAGCTTTAGGTTGAATACGGGACAGGGGGACACCGGGGAGCTGTTTTTT
cdr3_aa: CASSFRLNTGQGDTGELFF

j_call: TRBJ1-1
v_call: TRBV5-4
d_call: NA
clone_size: NA
cdr3_nt: TGTGCCAGCACCATACAGGGTAGAAGCGGTGAAGCTTTCTTT
cdr3_aa: CASTIQGRSGEAFF

j_call: TRBJ1-1
v_call: TRBV29-1
d_call: NA
clone_size: NA
cdr3_nt: TGCAGCGTTGCCCCGGGACAACTTACTGAAGCTTTCTTT
cdr3_aa: CSVAPGQLTEAFF

j_call: TRBJ2-2
v_call: TRBV5-1
d_call: NA
clone_size: NA
cdr3_nt: TGCGCCAGCACCTACTGGCAGGGACTGGCGAACACCGGGGAGCTGTTTTTT
cdr3_aa: CASTYWQGLANTGELFF

j_call: TRBJ2-7
v_call: TRBV7-9
d_call: NA
clone_size: NA
cdr3_nt: TGTGCCAGCAGCGGGGGACCCTACGAGCAGTACTTC
cdr3_aa: CASSGGPYEQYF

j_call: TRBJ1-6
v_call: TRBV9
d_call: NA
clone_size: NA
cdr3_nt: TGTGCCAGCAGCGAGACAGGCTCCTATAATTCACCCCTCCACTTT
cdr3_aa: CASSETGSYNSPLHF

j_call: TRBJ1-6
v_call: TRBV27
d_call: NA
clone_size: NA
cdr3_nt: TGTGCCAGCAGTGCCCTCTCCCAGCGTAATTCACCCCTCCACTTT
cdr3_aa: CASSALSQRNSPLHF

j_call: TRBJ2-3
v_call: TRBV2
d_call: TRBD2
clone_size: NA
cdr3_nt: TGTGCCAGCGGGAGGGAGCTAGGTACGCAGTATTTT
cdr3_aa: CASGRELGTQYF

j_call: TRBJ2-2
v_call: TRBV19
d_call: NA
clone_size: NA
cdr3_nt: TGTGCCAGTACCATCCGGACCCCTAGGGGCACCGGGGAGCTGTTTTTT
cdr3_aa: CASTIRTPRGTGELFF

j_call: TRBJ1-2
v_call: TRBV12-3/TRBV12-4
d_call: NA
clone_size: NA
cdr3_nt: TGTGCCAGCAGTTTGGGGGGTAACTATGGCTACACCTTC
cdr3_aa: CASSLGGNYGYTF

j_call: TRBJ2-4
v_call: TRBV5-1
d_call: NA
clone_size: NA
cdr3_nt: TGCGCCAGCAGCTTGGAACAGGGCGTGGGCATTCAGTACTTC
cdr3_aa: CASSLEQGVGIQYF

j_call: TRBJ2-1
v_call: TRBV5-1
d_call: NA
clone_size: NA
cdr3_nt: TGCGCCAGCAGCTTGCAGGGAAGCTCCTACAATGAGCAGTTCTTC
cdr3_aa: CASSLQGSSYNEQFF

j_call: TRBJ1-3
v_call: TRBV5-1
d_call: TRBD1
clone_size: once
cdr3_nt: TGCGCCAGCAGGCCGGGACAGGTTGGAAACACCATATATTTT
cdr3_aa: CASRPGQVGNTIYF

j_call: TRBJ1-1
v_call: TRBV5-1
d_call: NA
clone_size: NA
cdr3_nt: TGCGCCAGCAGCTCACTGGGGGGAGAAGCTTTCTTT
cdr3_aa: CASSSLGGEAFF

j_call: TRBJ1-6
v_call: TRBV30
d_call: NA
clone_size: NA
cdr3_nt: TGTGCCTGGAGTCCGGCTGGGAATTCACCCCTCCACTTT
cdr3_aa: CAWSPAGNSPLHF

j_call: TRBJ1-4
v_call: TRBV12-3/TRBV12-4
d_call: NA
clone_size: NA
cdr3_nt: TGTGCCAGCAGTGGGGGGTGGGGACTGTTTTTT
cdr3_aa: CASSGGWGLFF

j_call: TRBJ1-1
v_call: TRBV6-5
d_call: TRBD1
clone_size: once
cdr3_nt: TGTGCCAGCAGACAGGGGGTGAACACTGAAGCTTTCTTT
cdr3_aa: CASRQGVNTEAFF

j_call: TRBJ2-7
v_call: TRBV18
d_call: TRBD1
clone_size: NA
cdr3_nt: TGTGCCAGCTCACTCGGACAGGGACCCAACGAGCAGTACTTC
cdr3_aa: CASSLGQGPNEQYF

j_call: TRBJ1-1
v_call: TRBV27
d_call: TRBD1
clone_size: NA
cdr3_nt: TGTGCCAGCAGCCCCCGGGACAGGAACACTGAAGCTTTCTTT
cdr3_aa: CASSPRDRNTEAFF

j_call: TRBJ2-7
v_call: TRBV6-2/TRBV6-3
d_call: NA
clone_size: NA
cdr3_nt: TGTGCCAGCAGTACCGGAAACACCTACGAGCAGTACTTC
cdr3_aa: CASSTGNTYEQYF

j_call: TRBJ2-5
v_call: TRBV7-2
d_call: TRBD2
clone_size: NA
cdr3_nt: TGTGCCAGCAGCTTAGCGCCCGGGACTAGCGGGGGGACTAGTCAAGAGACCCAGTACTTC
cdr3_aa: CASSLAPGTSGGTSQETQYF

j_call: TRBJ1-2
v_call: TRBV27
d_call: NA
clone_size: NA
cdr3_nt: TGTGCCAGCAGTACCCAGGGAGCTAACTATGGCTACACCTTC
cdr3_aa: CASSTQGANYGYTF